This T cell receptor beta chain was sequenced for a study of blood T cells in healthy people across ages. The germline V gene encodes CDR1 KGHSH and CDR2 LQKENI. The CDR3 loop spans 14 amino acids. J lost 8 bases, V lost 3 bases, and 7 bases had no gene match. PCR was performed a second time for roughly 6 to 12 cycles using a sample-barcoded 5' primer and a J-beta primer mix. TCRdb reprocessed the 5' RACE reads with MiXCR, giving one entry per CDR3 protein. Among 600,000 or so distinct CDR3 sequences, about 30% were seen once, and the ten largest hold more than 15%. This clonotype was seen ten or more times.

The source is a woman aged 80 or older in good health. The chain carries TRBV18 and TRBJ2-1; TRBD1 aligns across 7 bases. The specimen sequenced was blood. The CDR3 region has the DNA TGTGCCAGCTCACCTACACAGGGGCGGCATGAGCAGTTCTTC. This sequence encodes CASSPTQGRHEQFF.